These T cell receptor beta chains were read from a single sample in a study of CXCR3-negative and CXCR3-positive naive CD8 T cells. Reprocessing the 5' RACE reads, TCRdb reports a single entry for every CDR3 protein and omits DNA. The table for this sample gives 100,000 to 150,000 distinct CDR3 sequences. Sequenced input: naive CXCR3- CD8+ T cells from blood. The receptors derive from a human donor in good health. Some clones in this sample may be carry-over from other donors' samples. The CDR3 runs from the conserved cysteine through the conserved F or W. The order of the fields is V gene, J gene, CDR3 protein.

V gene: TRBV7-6
J gene: TRBJ2-1
CDR3 protein: CASSLAKNLAGGSSYNEQFF

V gene: TRBV21-1
J gene: TRBJ2-4
CDR3 protein: CASRIIGQGGKNIQYF

V gene: TRBV6-6
J gene: TRBJ2-1
CDR3 protein: CASRDERGGPDEQFF

V gene: TRBV7-9
J gene: TRBJ2-1
CDR3 protein: CASTTTSGVTYNEQFF

V gene: TRBV12-3/TRBV12-4
J gene: TRBJ2-7
CDR3 protein: CASSFRASSYEQYF

V gene: TRBV15
J gene: TRBJ2-1
CDR3 protein: CATSRASGRGNEQFF

V gene: TRBV15
J gene: TRBJ2-1
CDR3 protein: CATSRDLARLHEQFF

V gene: TRBV23-1
J gene: TRBJ1-5
CDR3 protein: CASSQFTGPRYEQPQHF

V gene: TRBV7-9
J gene: TRBJ2-7
CDR3 protein: CASSRTGGIYEQYF

V gene: TRBV25-1
J gene: TRBJ1-1
CDR3 protein: CASSPGHRNTEAFF

V gene: TRBV6-6
J gene: TRBJ1-2
CDR3 protein: CASRQTGEGDYGYTF

V gene: TRBV5-1
J gene: TRBJ2-1
CDR3 protein: CASSLMAGAGNEQFF

V gene: TRBV7-2
J gene: TRBJ2-7
CDR3 protein: CASSYPSEYRGYEQYF

V gene: TRBV7-9
J gene: TRBJ1-5
CDR3 protein: CASRSGAHQPQHF

V gene: TRBV19
J gene: TRBJ2-7
CDR3 protein: CASSLRDSALEQYF

V gene: TRBV5-1
J gene: TRBJ1-1
CDR3 protein: CASSLGAGRMNTEAFF

V gene: TRBV12-5
J gene: TRBJ2-1
CDR3 protein: CASGLVRNSSYNEQFF

V gene: TRBV15
J gene: TRBJ2-2
CDR3 protein: CATSRPFGLAGGLSTGELFF

V gene: TRBV19
J gene: TRBJ2-5
CDR3 protein: CASSIGPSGRSWMGQETQYF

V gene: TRBV7-9
J gene: TRBJ2-1
CDR3 protein: CASSPTAIVYNEQFF

V gene: TRBV14
J gene: TRBJ2-5
CDR3 protein: CASSWRTGGLETQYF

V gene: TRBV28
J gene: TRBJ2-7
CDR3 protein: CASSLGLAGGLWEQYF

V gene: TRBV29-1
J gene: TRBJ2-7
CDR3 protein: CSASLTVSYEQYF

V gene: TRBV19
J gene: TRBJ2-1
CDR3 protein: CASSDGSISYNEQFF

V gene: TRBV12-3/TRBV12-4
J gene: TRBJ1-1
CDR3 protein: CASSPGTMNTEAFF

V gene: TRBV15
J gene: TRBJ2-1
CDR3 protein: CATSRTSSSYNEQFF

V gene: TRBV5-1
J gene: TRBJ2-7
CDR3 protein: CASSLSAGTGGEQYF

V gene: TRBV14
J gene: TRBJ1-6
CDR3 protein: CASSQRGDFSPLHF

V gene: TRBV29-1
J gene: TRBJ2-7
CDR3 protein: CSVLAPTSYEQYF

V gene: TRBV12-3/TRBV12-4
J gene: TRBJ2-5
CDR3 protein: CASSLVQALETQYF

V gene: TRBV29-1
J gene: TRBJ1-1
CDR3 protein: CSAPGTASEAFF

V gene: TRBV13
J gene: TRBJ2-7
CDR3 protein: CASSSGTSGYEQYF

V gene: TRBV29-1
J gene: TRBJ2-7
CDR3 protein: CSVELEQGRYEQYF

V gene: TRBV12-3/TRBV12-4
J gene: TRBJ2-5
CDR3 protein: CASSSGYFETQYF

V gene: TRBV29-1
J gene: TRBJ2-7
CDR3 protein: CSVEFRDSQYF

V gene: TRBV13
J gene: TRBJ2-5
CDR3 protein: CASRQGREQETQYF

V gene: TRBV5-1
J gene: TRBJ2-1
CDR3 protein: CASSVSTYGNEDDEQFF

V gene: TRBV7-2
J gene: TRBJ1-5
CDR3 protein: CASSLMDLSNQPQHF

V gene: TRBV2
J gene: TRBJ1-5
CDR3 protein: CASSDFRENQPQHF

V gene: TRBV5-1
J gene: TRBJ1-1
CDR3 protein: CASSLAEGELDTEAFF

V gene: TRBV27
J gene: TRBJ1-5
CDR3 protein: CASERKRNQPQHF

V gene: TRBV10-3
J gene: TRBJ2-5
CDR3 protein: CAISEGEETQYF

V gene: TRBV15
J gene: TRBJ2-1
CDR3 protein: CATSSARVLTLSNEQFF

V gene: TRBV28
J gene: TRBJ2-7
CDR3 protein: CASSLRGVRVYEQYF

V gene: TRBV4-3
J gene: TRBJ2-1
CDR3 protein: CASGGGRFNEQFF

V gene: TRBV7-9
J gene: TRBJ2-7
CDR3 protein: CASSLASAGDEQYF

V gene: TRBV28
J gene: TRBJ1-5
CDR3 protein: CASTITRGPYNQPQHF

V gene: TRBV12-3/TRBV12-4
J gene: TRBJ2-4
CDR3 protein: CASSLPRLAGRAKNIQYF

V gene: TRBV5-5
J gene: TRBJ1-2
CDR3 protein: CASSLFRGQGNYGCTF